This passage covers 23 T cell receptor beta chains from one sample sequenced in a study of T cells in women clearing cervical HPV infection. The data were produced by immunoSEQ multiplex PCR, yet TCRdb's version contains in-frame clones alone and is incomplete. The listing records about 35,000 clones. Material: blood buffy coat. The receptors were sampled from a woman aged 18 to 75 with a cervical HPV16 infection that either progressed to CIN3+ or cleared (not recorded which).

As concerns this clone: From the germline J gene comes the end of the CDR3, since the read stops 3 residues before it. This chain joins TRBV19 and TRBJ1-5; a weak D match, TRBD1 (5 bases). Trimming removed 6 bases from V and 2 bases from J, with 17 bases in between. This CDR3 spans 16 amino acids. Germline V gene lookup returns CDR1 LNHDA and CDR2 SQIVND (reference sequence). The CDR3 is CASRLTGGDGNQPQHF. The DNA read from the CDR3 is TGTGCCAGTAGGCTCACGGGGGGAGATGGCAATCAGCCC.

The CDR3 bases that were read are TGTGCCAGCAGTTCCTCCCACTTAGCGGGAGGTCCCTACAATGAG. Translated, it gives CASSSSHLAGGPYNE. The complete CDR3 reads CASSSSHLAGGPYNEQFF. The chain uses TRBV28 and TRBJ2-1; 10 bases map to TRBD2. The read halts 3 residues ahead of the CDR3 end, with the missing end drawn from the germline J gene. This CDR3 is 18 amino acids long. The J segment lost 2 bases and the V segment lost 4 bases, leaving 11 bases of the junction unmatched. Germline assignment: CDR1 MDHEN and CDR2 SYDVKM. The whole variable domain, remainder taken from reference TRBV28 and TRBJ2-1, is DVKVTQSSRYLVKRTGEKVFLECVQDMDHENMFWYRQDPGLGLRLIYFSYDVKMKEKGDIPEGYSVSREKKERFSLILESASTNQTSMYLCASSSSHLAGGPYNEQFFGPGTRLTVL.

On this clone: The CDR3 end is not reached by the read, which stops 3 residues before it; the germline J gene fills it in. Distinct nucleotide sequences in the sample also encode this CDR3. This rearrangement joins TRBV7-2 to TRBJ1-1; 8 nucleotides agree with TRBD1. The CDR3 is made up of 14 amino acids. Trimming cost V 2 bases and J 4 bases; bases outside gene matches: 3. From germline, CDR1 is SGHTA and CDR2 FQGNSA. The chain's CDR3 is CASSLHRGGTEAFF. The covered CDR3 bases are TGTGCCAGCAGCTTACACAGGGGGGGCACTGAA.

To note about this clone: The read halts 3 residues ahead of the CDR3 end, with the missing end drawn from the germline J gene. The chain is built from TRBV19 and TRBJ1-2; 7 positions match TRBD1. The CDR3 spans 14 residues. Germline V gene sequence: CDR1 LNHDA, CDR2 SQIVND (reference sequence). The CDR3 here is CASRKGQSSYDYTF. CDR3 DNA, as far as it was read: TGTGCCAGTAGGAAGGGACAGAGCTCCTACGAC.

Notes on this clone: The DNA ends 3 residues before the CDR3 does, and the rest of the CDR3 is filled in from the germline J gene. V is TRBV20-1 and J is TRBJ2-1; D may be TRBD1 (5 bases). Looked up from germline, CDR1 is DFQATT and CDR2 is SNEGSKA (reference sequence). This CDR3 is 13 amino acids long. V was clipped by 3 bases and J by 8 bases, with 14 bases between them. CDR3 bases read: TGCAGTGCTAGGCAAATCCAGGGCTATGAG. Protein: CSARQIQGYE. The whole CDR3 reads CSARQIQGYEQFF.

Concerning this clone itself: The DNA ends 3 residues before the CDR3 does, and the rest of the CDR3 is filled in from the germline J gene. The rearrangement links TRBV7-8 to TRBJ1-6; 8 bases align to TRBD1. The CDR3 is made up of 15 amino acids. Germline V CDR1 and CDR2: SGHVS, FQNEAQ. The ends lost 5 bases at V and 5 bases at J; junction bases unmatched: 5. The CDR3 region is CASSARGRDNSPLHF. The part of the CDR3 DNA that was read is TGTGCCAGCAGCGCCAGGGGGCGCGATAATTCACCC. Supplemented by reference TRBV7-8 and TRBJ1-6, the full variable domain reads GAGVSQSPRYKVAKRGQDVALRCDPISGHVSLFWYQQALGQGPEFLTYFQNEAQLDKSGLPSDRFFAERPEGSVSTLKIQRTQQEDSAVYLCASSARGRDNSPLHFGNGTRLTVT.

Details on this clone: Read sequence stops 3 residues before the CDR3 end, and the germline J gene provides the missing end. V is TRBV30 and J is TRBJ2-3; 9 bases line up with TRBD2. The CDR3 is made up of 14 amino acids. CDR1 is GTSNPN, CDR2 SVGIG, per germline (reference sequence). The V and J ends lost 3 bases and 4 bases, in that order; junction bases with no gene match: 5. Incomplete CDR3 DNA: TGTGCCTGGAGGAACGCGGGGGGGTCAGATACG. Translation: CAWRNAGGSDT. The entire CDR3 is CAWRNAGGSDTQYF. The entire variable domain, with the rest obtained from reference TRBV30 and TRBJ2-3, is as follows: SQTIHQWPATLVQPVGSPLSLECTVEGTSNPNLYWYRQAAGRGLQLLFYSVGIGQISSEVPQNLSASRPQDRQFILSSKKLLLSDSGFYLCAWRNAGGSDTQYFGPGTRLTVL.

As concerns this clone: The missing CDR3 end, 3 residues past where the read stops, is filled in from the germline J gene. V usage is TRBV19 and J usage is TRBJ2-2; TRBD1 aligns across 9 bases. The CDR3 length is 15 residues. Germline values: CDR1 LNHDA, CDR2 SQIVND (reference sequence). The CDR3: CASTRSGQGGSPLFF. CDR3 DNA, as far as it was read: TGTGCCAGTACCCGGTCGGGACAGGGAGGTTCACCG.

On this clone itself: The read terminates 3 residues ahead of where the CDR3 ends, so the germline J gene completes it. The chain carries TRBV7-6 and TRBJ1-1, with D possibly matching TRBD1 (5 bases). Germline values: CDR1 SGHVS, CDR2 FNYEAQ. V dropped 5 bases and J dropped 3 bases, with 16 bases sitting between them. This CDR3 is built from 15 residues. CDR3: CASSPRTGSYTEAFF. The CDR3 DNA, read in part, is TGTGCCAGCAGCCCTCGAACAGGCTCCTACACTGAA.

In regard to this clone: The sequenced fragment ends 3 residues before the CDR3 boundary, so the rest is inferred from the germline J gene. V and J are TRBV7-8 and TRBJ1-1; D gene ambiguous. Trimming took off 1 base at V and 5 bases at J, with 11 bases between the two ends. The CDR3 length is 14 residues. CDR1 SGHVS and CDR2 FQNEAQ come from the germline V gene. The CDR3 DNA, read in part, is TGTGCCAGCAGCTTAGGGGCAGGAGAGACTGAA. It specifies CASSLGAGETE. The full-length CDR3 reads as CASSLGAGETEAFF.

CDR3 region: CAWQGSNQPQHF. CDR3 DNA, as far as it was read: TGTGCCTGGCAGGGAAGCAATCAGCCC. The V call is TRBV30, the J call TRBJ1-5; D might be TRBD1 (5 bases). The read is 3 residues too short to cover the CDR3 end, so that end is filled in from the germline J gene. The germline V and J ends were trimmed by 5 bases and 1 base, with 6 bases remaining between them. The CDR3 extends over 12 amino acids. Germline values: CDR1 GTSNPN, CDR2 SVGIG (reference sequence).

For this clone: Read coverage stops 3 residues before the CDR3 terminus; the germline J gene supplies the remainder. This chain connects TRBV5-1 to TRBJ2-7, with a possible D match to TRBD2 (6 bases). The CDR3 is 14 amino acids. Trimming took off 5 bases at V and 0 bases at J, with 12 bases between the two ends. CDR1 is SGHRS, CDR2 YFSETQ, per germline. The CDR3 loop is CASSPSESSYEQYF. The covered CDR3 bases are TGCGCCAGCAGTCCTAGCGAGAGCTCCTACGAG.

This CDR3 is CASIIGGMSNGYTF. The part of the CDR3 DNA that was read is TGTGCCAGCATCATAGGGGGCATGAGTAATGGC. This chain links TRBV13 with TRBJ1-2; TRBD1 agrees at 7 bases. The read halts 3 residues ahead of the CDR3 end, with the missing end drawn from the germline J gene. Germline-derived CDR1 and CDR2 are PRHDT and FYEKMQ (reference sequence). Losses at the gene ends were 7 bases for V and 6 bases for J; bases not matched to a gene: 11. The CDR3 length is 14 residues.

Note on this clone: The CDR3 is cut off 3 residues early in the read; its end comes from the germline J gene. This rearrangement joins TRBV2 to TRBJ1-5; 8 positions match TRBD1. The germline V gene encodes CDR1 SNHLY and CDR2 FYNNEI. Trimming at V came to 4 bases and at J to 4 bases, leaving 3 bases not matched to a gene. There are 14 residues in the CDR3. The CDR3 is CASSVGQGNQPQHF. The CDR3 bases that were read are TGTGCCAGCAGTGTCGGACAGGGTAATCAGCCC.

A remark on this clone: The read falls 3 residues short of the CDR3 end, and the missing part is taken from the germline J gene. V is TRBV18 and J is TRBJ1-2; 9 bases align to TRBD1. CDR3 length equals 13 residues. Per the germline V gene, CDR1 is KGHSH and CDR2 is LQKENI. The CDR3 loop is CASSQQGAYSYTF. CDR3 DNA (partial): TGTGCCAGCTCTCAACAGGGGGCCTACAGC. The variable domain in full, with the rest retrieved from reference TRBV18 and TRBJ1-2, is NAGVMQNPRHLVRRRGQEARLRCSPMKGHSHVYWYRQLPEEGLKFMVYLQKENIIDESGMPKERFSAEFPKEGPSILRIQQVVRGDSAAYFCASSQQGAYSYTFGSGTRLTVV.

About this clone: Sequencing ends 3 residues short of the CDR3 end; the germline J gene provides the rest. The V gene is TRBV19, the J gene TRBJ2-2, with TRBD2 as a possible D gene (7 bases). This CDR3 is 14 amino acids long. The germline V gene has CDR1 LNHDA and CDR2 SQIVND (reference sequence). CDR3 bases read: TGTGCCAGTACCCAAGGGGGAGGGGCCGAAAAG. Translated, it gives CASTQGGGAEK. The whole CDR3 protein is CASTQGGGAEKLFF. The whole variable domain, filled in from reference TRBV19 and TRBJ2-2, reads DGGITQSPKYLFRKEGQNVTLSCEQNLNHDAMYWYRQDPGQGLRLIYYSQIVNDFQKGDIAEGYSVSREKKESFPLTVTSAQKNPTAFYLCASTQGGGAEKLFFGEGSRLTVL.

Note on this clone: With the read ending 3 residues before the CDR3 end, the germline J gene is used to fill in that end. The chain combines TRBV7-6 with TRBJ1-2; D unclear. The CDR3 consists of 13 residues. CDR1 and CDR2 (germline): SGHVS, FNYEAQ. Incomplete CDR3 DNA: TGTGCCAGCAGCTTTGCGGACTCCTACGAC. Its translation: CASSFADSYD. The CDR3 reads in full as CASSFADSYDYTF.

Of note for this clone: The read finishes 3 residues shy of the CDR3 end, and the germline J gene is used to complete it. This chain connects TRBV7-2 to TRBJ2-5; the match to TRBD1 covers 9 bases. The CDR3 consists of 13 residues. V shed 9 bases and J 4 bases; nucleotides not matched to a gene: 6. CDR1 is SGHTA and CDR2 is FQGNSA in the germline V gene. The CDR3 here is CASSPTGGETQYF. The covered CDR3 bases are TGTGCCAGTAGTCCGACAGGGGGAGAGACC.

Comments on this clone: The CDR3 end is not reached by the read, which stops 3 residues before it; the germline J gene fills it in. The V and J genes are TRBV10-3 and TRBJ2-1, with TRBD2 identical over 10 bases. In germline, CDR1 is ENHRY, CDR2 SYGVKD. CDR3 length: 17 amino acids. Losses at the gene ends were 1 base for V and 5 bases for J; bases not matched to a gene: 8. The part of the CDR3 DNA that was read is TGTGCCATCAGTGAGTGGGTAGCGGGAGGTTCTAACAATGAG. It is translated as CAISEWVAGGSNNE. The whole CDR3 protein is CAISEWVAGGSNNEQFF.

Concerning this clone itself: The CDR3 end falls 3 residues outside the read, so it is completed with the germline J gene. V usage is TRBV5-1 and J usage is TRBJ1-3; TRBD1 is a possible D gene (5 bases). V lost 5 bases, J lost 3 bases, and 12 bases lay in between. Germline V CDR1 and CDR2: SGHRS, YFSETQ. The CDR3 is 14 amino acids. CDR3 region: CASRSQGFGNTIYF. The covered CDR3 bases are TGCGCCAGCAGGTCCCAGGGATTTGGAAACACC.

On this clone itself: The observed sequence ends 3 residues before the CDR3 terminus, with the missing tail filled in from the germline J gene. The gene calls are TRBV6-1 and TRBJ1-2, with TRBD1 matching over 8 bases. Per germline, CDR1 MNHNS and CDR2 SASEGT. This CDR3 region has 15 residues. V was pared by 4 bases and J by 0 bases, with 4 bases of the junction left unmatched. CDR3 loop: CASSGTGGANYGYTF. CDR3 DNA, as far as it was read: TGTGCCAGCAGTGGAACAGGGGGGGCTAACTATGGC.

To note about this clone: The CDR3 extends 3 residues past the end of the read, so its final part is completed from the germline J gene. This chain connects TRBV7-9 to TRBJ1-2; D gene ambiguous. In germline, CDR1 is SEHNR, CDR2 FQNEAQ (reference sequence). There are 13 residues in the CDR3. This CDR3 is CASSYSGSYDYTF. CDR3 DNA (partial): TGTGCCAGCAGCTATAGCGGCTCCTACGAC.

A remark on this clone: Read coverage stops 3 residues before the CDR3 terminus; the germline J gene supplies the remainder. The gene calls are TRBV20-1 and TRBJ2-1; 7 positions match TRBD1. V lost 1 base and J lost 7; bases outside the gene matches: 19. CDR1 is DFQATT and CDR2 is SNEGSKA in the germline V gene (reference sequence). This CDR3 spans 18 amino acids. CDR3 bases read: TGCAGTGCTAGAGCCTACTCGCAGGGGACAGTGAGCTTAAATGAG. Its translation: CSARAYSQGTVSLNE. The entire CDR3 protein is CSARAYSQGTVSLNEQFF.